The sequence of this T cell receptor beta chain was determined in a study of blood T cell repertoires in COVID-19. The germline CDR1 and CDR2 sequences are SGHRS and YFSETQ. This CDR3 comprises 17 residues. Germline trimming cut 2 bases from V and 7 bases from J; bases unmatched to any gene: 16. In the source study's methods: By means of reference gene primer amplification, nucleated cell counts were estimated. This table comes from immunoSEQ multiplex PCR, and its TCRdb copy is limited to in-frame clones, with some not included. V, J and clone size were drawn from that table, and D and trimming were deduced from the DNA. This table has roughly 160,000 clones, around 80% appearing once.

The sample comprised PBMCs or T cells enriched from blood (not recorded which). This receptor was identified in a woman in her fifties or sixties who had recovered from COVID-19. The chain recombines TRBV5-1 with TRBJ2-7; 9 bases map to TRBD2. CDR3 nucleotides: TGCGCCAGCAGCTTAACGGACAGCGGGGGGCCCTTGGGGGAGCAGTACTTC. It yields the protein CASSLTDSGGPLGEQYF.